This is a list of T cell receptor beta chains from one sample in a study of monozygotic twins with inflammatory bowel disease. TCRdb reprocessed the 5' RACE reads and keeps a single row for each CDR3 protein, giving no DNA. This sample's table reports approximately 400,000 distinct CDR3 sequences. Sequencing was done on a sample of blood. All receptors derive from a human donor with ulcerative colitis or Crohn's disease, or a healthy co-twin of an affected twin (not recorded which). The CDR3 runs from the conserved cysteine through the conserved F or W. Clone size is given for some rows only: seen once, a few or many times, or a class if the clone is expanded.

j_call	clone_size	v_call	cdr3_aa
TRBJ1-2	-	TRBV19	CASVPGQKNYGYTF
TRBJ2-1	-	TRBV5-1	CASSSEGLAGYNEQFF
TRBJ2-7	-	TRBV6-5	CASSGRYEQYF
TRBJ2-3	-	TRBV6-5	CASSYGASSLDTQYF
TRBJ2-7	-	TRBV7-9	CASSATETAPYEQYF
TRBJ2-7	-	TRBV7-9	CASSNTGGSWDEQYF
TRBJ1-1	-	TRBV11-2	CASRRDTNTEAFF
TRBJ1-5	medium-sized	TRBV7-9	CASSLKEGCPLARTGNQPQHF
TRBJ2-7	-	TRBV6-6	CASSYSWGPYEQYF
TRBJ2-1	-	TRBV27	CASSLSFFVGGYNEQFF
TRBJ2-7	-	TRBV29-1	CSVQSPRGVFYEQYF
TRBJ1-6	-	TRBV7-3	CASSTGISPLHF
TRBJ1-1	-	TRBV7-9	CASSSQTGATEAFF
TRBJ1-6	-	TRBV5-6	CASSLVGTGVNSPLHF
TRBJ2-7	-	TRBV29-1	CSVDAELGDYEQYF
TRBJ2-1	-	TRBV20-1	CSARDGRTGNEQFF
TRBJ2-5	-	TRBV9	CASSVEGGEETQYF
TRBJ1-2	-	TRBV7-2	CASRLRSRPGGYTF
TRBJ2-7	-	TRBV5-6	CASSPGVRAYEQYF
TRBJ1-5	-	TRBV15	CATSRGSGQVGNQPQHF
TRBJ2-7	-	TRBV21-1	CASSKGKGQGYEQYF
TRBJ1-2	-	TRBV15	CATSTKSFLGYTF
TRBJ2-1	-	TRBV6-2/TRBV6-3	CASSYDRDVYNEQFF
TRBJ2-7	-	TRBV30	CAWTTGRSYEQYF
TRBJ2-5	-	TRBV28	CASFSPSRWETQYF